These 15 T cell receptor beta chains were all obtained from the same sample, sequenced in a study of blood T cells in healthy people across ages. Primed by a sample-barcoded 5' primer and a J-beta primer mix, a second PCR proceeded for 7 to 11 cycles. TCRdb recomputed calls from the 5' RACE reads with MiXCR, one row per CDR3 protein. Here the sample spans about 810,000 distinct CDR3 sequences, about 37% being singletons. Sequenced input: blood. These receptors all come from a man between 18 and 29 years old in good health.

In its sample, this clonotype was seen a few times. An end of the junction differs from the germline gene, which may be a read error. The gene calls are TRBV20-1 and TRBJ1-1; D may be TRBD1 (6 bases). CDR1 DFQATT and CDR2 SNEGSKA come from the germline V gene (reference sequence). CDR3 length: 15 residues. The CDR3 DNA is TGCAGTACTAGACGGCAGGGGCCATTGAACACTGAAGCTTTCTTT. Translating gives CSTRRQGPLNTEAFF.

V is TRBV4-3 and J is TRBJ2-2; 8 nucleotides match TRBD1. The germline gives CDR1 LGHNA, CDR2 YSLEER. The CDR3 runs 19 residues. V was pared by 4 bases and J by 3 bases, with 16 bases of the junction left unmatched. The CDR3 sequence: CASSLHVFGTGLYTGELFF. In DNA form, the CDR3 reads TGCGCCAGCAGCCTCCACGTATTCGGGACAGGTCTGTACACCGGGGAGCTGTTTTTT.

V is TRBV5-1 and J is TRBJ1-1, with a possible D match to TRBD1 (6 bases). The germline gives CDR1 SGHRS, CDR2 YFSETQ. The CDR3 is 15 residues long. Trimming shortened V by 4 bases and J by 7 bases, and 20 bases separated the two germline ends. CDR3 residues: CASSPREGGGREAFF. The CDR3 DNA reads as TGCGCCAGCAGCCCGCGGGAGGGGGGTGGACGTGAAGCTTTCTTT.

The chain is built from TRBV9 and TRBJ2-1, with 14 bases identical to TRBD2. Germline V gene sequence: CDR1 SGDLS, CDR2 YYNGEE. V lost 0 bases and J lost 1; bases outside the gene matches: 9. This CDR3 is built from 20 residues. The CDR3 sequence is CASSVGMGLAGVGSYNEQFF. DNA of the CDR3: TGTGCCAGCAGCGTAGGAATGGGACTAGCGGGAGTCGGGTCCTACAATGAGCAGTTCTTC.

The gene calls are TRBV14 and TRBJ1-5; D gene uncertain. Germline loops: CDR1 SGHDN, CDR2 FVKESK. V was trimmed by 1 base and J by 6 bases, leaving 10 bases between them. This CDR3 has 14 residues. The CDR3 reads CASSQGGLGQPQHF. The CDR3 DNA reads TGTGCCAGCAGCCAAGGTGGGCTGGGTCAGCCCCAGCATTTT.

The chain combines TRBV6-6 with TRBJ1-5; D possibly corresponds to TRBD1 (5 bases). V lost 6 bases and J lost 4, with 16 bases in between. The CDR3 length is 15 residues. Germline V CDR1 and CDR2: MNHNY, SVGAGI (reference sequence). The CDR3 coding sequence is TGTGCCAGCAGAAAGCAGGGACCCGAAAATCAGCCCCAGCATTTT. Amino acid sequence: CASRKQGPENQPQHF.

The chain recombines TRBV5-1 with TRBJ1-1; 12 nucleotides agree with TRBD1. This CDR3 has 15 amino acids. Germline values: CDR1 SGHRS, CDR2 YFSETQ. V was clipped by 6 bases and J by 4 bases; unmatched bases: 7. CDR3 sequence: CASNPMGQGATEAFF. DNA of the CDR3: TGCGCCAGCAACCCAATGGGACAGGGGGCCACTGAAGCTTTCTTT.

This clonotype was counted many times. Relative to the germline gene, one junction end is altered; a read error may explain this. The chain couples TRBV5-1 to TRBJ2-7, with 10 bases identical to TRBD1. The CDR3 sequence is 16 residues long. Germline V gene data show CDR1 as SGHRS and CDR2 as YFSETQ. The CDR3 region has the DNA TGCGCCAGCAGCTTAGGGACAGGGGCCTCCTCCCACGAGCAGTACTTC. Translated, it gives CASSLGTGASSHEQYF.

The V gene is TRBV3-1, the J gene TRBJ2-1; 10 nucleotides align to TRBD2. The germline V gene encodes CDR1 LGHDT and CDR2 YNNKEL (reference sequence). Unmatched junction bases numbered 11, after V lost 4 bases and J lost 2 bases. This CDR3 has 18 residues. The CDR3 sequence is CASSPSKFSGGPYNEQFF. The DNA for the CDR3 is TGTGCCAGCAGCCCAAGCAAGTTTAGCGGGGGGCCCTACAATGAGCAGTTCTTC.

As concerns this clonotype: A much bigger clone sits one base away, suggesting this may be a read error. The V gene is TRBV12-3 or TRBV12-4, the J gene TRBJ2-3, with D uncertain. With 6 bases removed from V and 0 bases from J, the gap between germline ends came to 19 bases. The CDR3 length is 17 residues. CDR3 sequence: CASSHTKVTSSTDTQYF. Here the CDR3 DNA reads TGTGCCAGCAGCCACACCAAAGTCACGTCTAGCACAGATACGCAGTATTTT.

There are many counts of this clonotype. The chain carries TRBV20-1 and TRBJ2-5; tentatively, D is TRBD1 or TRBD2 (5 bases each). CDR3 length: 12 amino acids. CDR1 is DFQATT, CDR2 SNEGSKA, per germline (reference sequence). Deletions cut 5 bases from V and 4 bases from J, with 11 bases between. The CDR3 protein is CSARRDAETQYF. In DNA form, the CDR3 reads TGCAGTGCTCGACGGGACGCAGAGACCCAGTACTTC.

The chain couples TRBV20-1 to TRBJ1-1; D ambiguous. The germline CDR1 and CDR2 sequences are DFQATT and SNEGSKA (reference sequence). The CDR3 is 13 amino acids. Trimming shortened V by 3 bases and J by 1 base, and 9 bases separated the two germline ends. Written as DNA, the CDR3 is TGCAGTGCTAGCCCGCCAGAGAACACTGAAGCTTTCTTT. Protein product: CSASPPENTEAFF.

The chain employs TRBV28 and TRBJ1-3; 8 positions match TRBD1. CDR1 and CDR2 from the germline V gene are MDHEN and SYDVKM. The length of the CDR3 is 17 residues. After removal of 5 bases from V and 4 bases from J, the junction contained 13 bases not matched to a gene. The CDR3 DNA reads TGTGCCAGCAGTCTACCTGGACAGGGAGCCTCAGGAAACACCATATATTTT. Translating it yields CASSLPGQGASGNTIYF.

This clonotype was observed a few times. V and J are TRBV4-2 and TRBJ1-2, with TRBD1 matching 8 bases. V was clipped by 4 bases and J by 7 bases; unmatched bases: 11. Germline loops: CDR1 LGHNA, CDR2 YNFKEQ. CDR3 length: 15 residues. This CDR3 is CASSPAGQGSGGYTF. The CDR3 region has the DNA TGTGCCAGCAGCCCCGCCGGACAGGGATCCGGTGGCTACACCTTC.

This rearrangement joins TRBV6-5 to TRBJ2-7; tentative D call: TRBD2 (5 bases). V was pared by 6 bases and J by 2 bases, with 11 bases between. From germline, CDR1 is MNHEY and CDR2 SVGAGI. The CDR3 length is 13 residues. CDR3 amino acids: CASRRDGTYEQYF. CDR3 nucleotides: TGTGCCAGCAGAAGAGACGGGACCTACGAGCAGTACTTC.